What follows is one T cell receptor (beta chain) and its context. The antigen remains unidentified. The data derive from a study of cytomegalovirus exposure and HLA in healthy donors. Overall study results and limits: It emerged from a later analysis that several of the most significant clusters appeared to be linked to common viral pathogens. In an earlier analysis, most TCR beta V segments were productive about 87% or about 30% of the time. Later, an analysis showed that TCR beta chains associated with HLA were more clonally expanded than others that were equally common. Some V segments (TRBV6-2 and TRBV6-3 among them) were excluded as indistinguishable.

The V gene's germline CDR1 is MNHEY and CDR2 SMNVEV (reference sequence). V was pared by 3 bases and J by 5 bases, with 8 bases between. The CDR3 is 13 residues long. 60 Vbeta and 13 Jbeta primers were used in PCR. Sequencing was performed with immunoSEQ multiplex PCR; in TCRdb, only in-frame clones are kept and a portion is missing. The table includes about 90,000 clones, around 84% detected once. This clonotype was sampled from a woman aged 40 to 50 in good health and CMV-seropositive. The specimen sequenced was PBMCs. The rearrangement joins TRBV27 to TRBJ1-5, with D perhaps TRBD1 (5 bases). The CDR3 coding sequence is TGTGCCAGCAGTTTTTTAGGGGATCAGCCCCAGCATTTT. This codes for CASSFLGDQPQHF.